This T cell receptor beta chain was captured in a study of molecular identifiers for immune sequencing clone quantification. As for the study in general: In replicates, RNA from around 20,000 or 100,000 naive CD8 cells was divided five ways and four parts were sequenced. General study findings and limits: Spiked Jurkat TCR RNA equivalent to one cell was reportedly detectable in approximately 980,000 naive cells.

Many counts were recorded for this clonotype. What it binds is unknown. TCRdb passed the PCR reads through MiXCR, listing each CDR3 protein once. Of more than 450,000 distinct CDR3 sequences in the sample, about a fifth were seen once. Naive CD8 T cells were sorted, and the gate applied was CD8+CD4-CCR7+CD45RA+. The material sequenced was naive CD8+ T cells from blood, with Jurkat cell RNA spiked in. Documented subset: FACS-sorted CD8+CD4-CCR7+CD45RA+ naive T cells. This clonotype was sampled from a human donor in good health. Some libraries in this study had Jurkat cell RNA spiked in.

In DNA form, the CDR3 reads TGCAGCGTAGAGACGGGACAGAAGACCGGGGAGCTGTTTTTT. Translating gives CSVETGQKTGELFF. J is TRBJ2-2 and V is TRBV29-1; TRBD1 matches at 7 bases. This CDR3 is built from 14 residues. The J segment lost 5 bases and the V segment lost 6 bases, leaving 9 bases of the junction unmatched. The germline CDR1 and CDR2 sequences are SQVTM and ANQGSEA.